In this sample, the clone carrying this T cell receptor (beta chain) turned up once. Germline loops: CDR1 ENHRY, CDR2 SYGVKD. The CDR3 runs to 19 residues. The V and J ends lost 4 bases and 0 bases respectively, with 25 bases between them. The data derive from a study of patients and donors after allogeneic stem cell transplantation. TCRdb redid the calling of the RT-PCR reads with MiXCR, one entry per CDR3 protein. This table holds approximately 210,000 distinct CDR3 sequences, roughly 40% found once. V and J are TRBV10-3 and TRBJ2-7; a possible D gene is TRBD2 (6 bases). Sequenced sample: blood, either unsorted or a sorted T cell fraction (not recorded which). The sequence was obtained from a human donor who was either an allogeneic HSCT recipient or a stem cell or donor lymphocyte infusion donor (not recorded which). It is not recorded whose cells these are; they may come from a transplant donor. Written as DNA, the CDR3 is TGTGCCATCAGTGCGTACGTAGGACCCCGCGGGCGGGGCTCCTACGAGCAGTACTTC. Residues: CAISAYVGPRGRGSYEQYF.